Below, 10 T cell receptor beta chains from the same sample are listed, as sequenced in a study of blood T cell repertoires in COVID-19. The protocol was immunoSEQ multiplex PCR, while the TCRdb copy is restricted to in-frame clones and leaves out a portion. This table holds 150,000 to 200,000 clones, about 86% found once. The sample taken for sequencing was peripheral blood. The receptors were sampled from a man aged 50 to 59 with active or convalescent COVID-19.

The J gene is TRBJ1-1, the V gene TRBV29-1; TRBD1 matches at 8 bases. The CDR3 covers 13 residues. With 1 base clipped from V and 5 bases from J, the junction kept 3 bases outside the gene matches. Germline loops: CDR1 SQVTM, CDR2 ANQGSEA. The CDR3 region has the DNA TGCAGCGTTGAAGCAGGGGGCAGGACTGAAGCTTTCTTT. The encoded protein is CSVEAGGRTEAFF.

The V and J genes are TRBV3-1 (or the pseudogene TRBV3-2) and TRBJ2-7, with D possibly TRBD1 on 5 matching bases. V was trimmed by 4 bases and J by 0 bases, leaving 13 bases between them. In germline, CDR1 is LGHDT, CDR2 YNNKEL (reference sequence). The CDR3 is 15 amino acids. DNA of the CDR3: TGTGCCAGCAGCCTGGGGCGTCCTAGCTCCTACGAGCAGTACTTC. Its translation: CASSLGRPSSYEQYF.

The rearrangement links TRBV5-1 to TRBJ2-1, with D tentatively TRBD2 (5 bases). The V and J ends lost 4 bases and 9 bases respectively, with 14 bases between them. The CDR3 is 13 residues long. Per germline, CDR1 SGHRS and CDR2 YFSETQ. The DNA for the CDR3 is TGCGCCAGCAGCAGTGGGATGGGGAGTGAGCAGTTCTTC. It codes for CASSSGMGSEQFF.

The V call is TRBV27, the J call TRBJ2-1; possible D gene TRBD1, 6 bases. V lost 6 bases and J lost 0, with 12 bases in between. The germline gives CDR1 MNHEY, CDR2 SMNVEV (reference sequence). This CDR3 contains 15 residues. CDR3 DNA: TGTGCCAGCAGCCCTCAGGGGAGCTCCTACAATGAGCAGTTCTTC. It yields the protein CASSPQGSSYNEQFF.

The V gene is TRBV27, the J gene TRBJ2-7, with a weak D call TRBD1 (6 bases). The germline V gene has CDR1 MNHEY and CDR2 SMNVEV (reference sequence). V was cut by 5 bases and J by 2 bases, with 10 bases left in between. This CDR3 has 13 residues. CDR3 protein: CASSLTGPYEQYF. CDR3 coding DNA: TGTGCCAGCAGTCTCACAGGGCCCTACGAGCAGTACTTC.

V usage is TRBV24-1 and J usage is TRBJ1-5; no reliable D call. Germline V gene lookup returns CDR1 KGHDR and CDR2 SFDVKD. Trimming stripped 5 bases from V and 0 bases from J, with 4 bases between. The CDR3 runs 13 residues. CDR3 protein: CATSGISNQPQHF. The CDR3 DNA is TGTGCCACCAGTGGTATTAGCAATCAGCCCCAGCATTTT.

The V gene is TRBV2, the J gene TRBJ2-3; D not resolved. CDR3 length equals 16 residues. V lost 8 bases and J lost 1, with 19 bases in between. Germline V gene lookup returns CDR1 SNHLY and CDR2 FYNNEI. Here the CDR3 reads CASFLELLEGTDTQYF. Here the CDR3 DNA reads TGTGCCAGCTTCCTAGAACTCCTAGAGGGCACAGATACGCAGTATTTT.

This chain joins TRBV7-6 and TRBJ1-5, with 7 bases identical to TRBD1. The CDR3 sequence is 16 residues long. Germline CDR1 is SGHVS and CDR2 is FNYEAQ. The J segment lost 2 bases and the V segment lost 2 bases, leaving 6 bases of the junction unmatched. The CDR3 region has the DNA TGTGCCAGCAGCTTATTAGGGGGCGAGGGCAATCAGCCCCAGCATTTT. Its translation: CASSLLGGEGNQPQHF.

The J gene is TRBJ1-1, the V gene TRBV10-3, with D perhaps matching TRBD1 (5 bases). The CDR3 is 13 residues long. V lost 8 bases, J lost 3 bases, and 13 bases lay in between. CDR1 and CDR2 from the germline V gene are ENHRY and SYGVKD. CDR3 residues: CAISKTVDTEAFF. The CDR3 nucleotides are TGTGCCATCTCAAAGACAGTGGACACTGAAGCTTTCTTT.

V and J are TRBV5-1 and TRBJ2-7; D is perhaps TRBD1 (5 bases). Trimming stripped 7 bases from V and 7 bases from J, with 18 bases between. This CDR3 has 13 residues. CDR1 SGHRS and CDR2 YFSETQ come from the germline V gene. CDR3 sequence (DNA): TGCGCCAGCGGCCCCGGTAGGGGTCAAGAGCAGTACTTC. Translating gives CASGPGRGQEQYF.